These 9 T cell receptor beta chains share one sample of origin, sequenced in a study of cytotoxic CD8 clonotypes in ibrutinib-treated CLL. Here immunoSEQ multiplex PCR was the method, and the copy in TCRdb shows in-frame clones only, minus some. The sample has 190,000 or so clones, 55% to 85% seen once; the top ten hold roughly an eighth. The sequencing here drew on PBMCs, taken after 24 months of ibrutinib treatment. Every receptor here comes from a human donor with chronic lymphocytic leukemia.

The chain employs TRBV7-7 and TRBJ2-2; D is ambiguous. This CDR3 is built from 14 residues. Germline CDR1 is SSHAT and CDR2 is FNYEAQ (reference sequence). CDR3 protein: CASSGSPLSGELFF. CDR3 bases: TGTGCTAGCTCCGGATCACCGCTCTCCGGGGAGCTGTTTTTT.

The CDR3 spells CASSTGTSGSLETQYF. Here the CDR3 DNA reads TGTGCCAGCTCCACCGGGACTAGCGGGAGTCTAGAGACCCAGTACTTC. The chain has TRBV19 and TRBJ2-5; 14 bases are shared with TRBD2. The CDR3 runs 16 residues. The V segment lost 9 bases and the J segment 4 bases; nucleotides outside the gene matches: 10. Germline loops: CDR1 LNHDA, CDR2 SQIVND (reference sequence).

The chain carries TRBV11-3 and TRBJ2-7; TRBD2 matches at 8 bases. The CDR3 has 17 residues. Germline lookup yields CDR1 SGHNT and CDR2 YENEEA. The V gene end was trimmed by 5 bases and the J gene end by 3 bases; junction bases not matched to a gene: 15. The CDR3: CASSPYPKERESYEQYF. CDR3 in DNA: TGTGCCAGCAGCCCATACCCCAAAGAGCGGGAGAGCTACGAGCAGTACTTC.

The chain joins TRBV30 to TRBJ2-1, with no clear D. The germline V gene has CDR1 GTSNPN and CDR2 SVGIG (reference sequence). V lost 0 bases to trimming and J lost 9 bases, with 15 bases between them. This CDR3 spans 14 amino acids. The CDR3 sequence: CAWSVVTSVAEQFF. CDR3 DNA sequence: TGTGCCTGGAGTGTAGTGACATCGGTAGCTGAGCAGTTCTTC.

The V and J genes are TRBV28 and TRBJ1-1, with D maybe TRBD1 (5 bases). V lost 7 bases and J 4 bases, leaving 7 bases between the germline ends. The length of the CDR3 is 11 residues. CDR1 is MDHEN, CDR2 SYDVKM, per germline. The CDR3 sequence is CASTGGTEAFF. The CDR3 DNA follows: TGTGCCAGCACCGGGGGCACTGAAGCTTTCTTT.

This clone was seen more than once but under ten times. The chain joins TRBV2 to TRBJ1-2; maybe TRBD1 (5 bases). Looked up from germline, CDR1 is SNHLY and CDR2 is FYNNEI. The V end was cut by 6 bases, the J end by 6 bases, with 17 bases between. The CDR3 length is 14 residues. This CDR3 reads CASRNRPSGDGYTF. The CDR3 bases are TGTGCCAGCAGAAACAGGCCATCTGGGGATGGCTACACCTTC.

The chain carries TRBV7-3 and TRBJ2-1; D not resolved. Deletions cut 2 bases from V and 5 bases from J, with 10 bases between. Germline CDR1 SGHTA, CDR2 FQGTGA. The length of the CDR3 is 14 residues. The CDR3 sequence: CASSLALVDNEQFF. In nucleotides, the CDR3 is TGTGCCAGCAGCTTAGCCTTGGTTGACAATGAGCAGTTCTTC.

J is TRBJ1-5 and V is TRBV9, with a possible D match to TRBD1 (5 bases). CDR3 size: 16 residues. Trimming took 3 bases from V and 5 from J, leaving 18 bases between them. In germline, CDR1 is SGDLS, CDR2 YYNGEE. CDR3 DNA sequence: TGTGCCAGCAGCGCCGGGGTAGGGGTACGCGATCAGCCCCAGCATTTT. The encoded protein is CASSAGVGVRDQPQHF.

CDR3 sequence: CASSGEDARYEQYF. DNA of the CDR3: TGCGCCAGCAGCGGAGAGGACGCCCGCTACGAGCAGTACTTC. The gene calls are TRBV5-1 and TRBJ2-7; no clear D gene. V lost 4 bases and J lost 3, with 14 bases in between. CDR1 is SGHRS, CDR2 YFSETQ, per germline. This CDR3 comprises 14 residues.